This TCR beta chain was observed in a study of cytomegalovirus exposure and HLA in healthy donors. Study-level results: Researchers reported from a later analysis that most CMV-associated TCR beta chains appeared HLA-restricted.

The junction had 0 bases not matched to a gene; V was cut back by 3 bases and J by 3 bases. CDR3 length: 16 amino acids. Germline assignment: CDR1 LGHNA and CDR2 YNFKEQ. Amplification used 60 Vbeta primers and 13 Jbeta primers. The method was immunoSEQ multiplex PCR; TCRdb's version includes in-frame clones alone and lacks a portion of them. Of some 120,000 clones listed, 80% are singletons. This clone was observed once. Its antigen remains unknown. This TCR derives from a male donor in good health and CMV-seronegative. The sample was PBMCs. The V call is TRBV4-2, the J call TRBJ2-3; 16 nucleotides align to TRBD2. The CDR3 bases are TGTGCCAGCAGCCAGGGACTAGCGGGAGGGACAGATACGCAGTATTTT. The encoded protein is CASSQGLAGGTDTQYF.